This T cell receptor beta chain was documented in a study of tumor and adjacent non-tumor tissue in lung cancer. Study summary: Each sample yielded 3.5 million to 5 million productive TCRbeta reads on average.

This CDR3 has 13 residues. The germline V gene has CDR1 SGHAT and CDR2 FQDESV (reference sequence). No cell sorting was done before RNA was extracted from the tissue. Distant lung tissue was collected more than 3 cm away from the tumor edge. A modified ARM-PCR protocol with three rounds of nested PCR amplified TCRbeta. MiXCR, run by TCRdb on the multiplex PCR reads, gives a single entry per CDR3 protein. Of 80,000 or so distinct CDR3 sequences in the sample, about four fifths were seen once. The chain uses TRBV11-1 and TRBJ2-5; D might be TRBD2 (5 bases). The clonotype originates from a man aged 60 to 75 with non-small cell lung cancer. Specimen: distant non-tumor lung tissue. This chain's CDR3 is CARSLATGETQYF. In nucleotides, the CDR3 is TGTGCTAGGAGCTTAGCGACCGGGGAGACCCAGTACTTC.